The 4 T cell receptor beta chains presented below share a single source sample, sequenced in a study of T cells after yellow fever vaccination (dated by TCRdb to the late 2010s). Receptor libraries were prepared by 5' RACE. Sequencing relied on an Illumina NovaSeq 6000. The public reads were quality trimmed at Q25 with fastp and then assembled into clones with MiXCR by TCRdb, keeping productive beta chains. Rows merge per CDR3 protein into single entries with the most common DNA and genes. This sample gives some 300,000 distinct CDR3 sequences in total; around 8.6% of them show up just once. The top ten clones comprise about 3% of the sample. The treatment or condition label here, explained by the study, means: live attenuated yellow fever vaccine strain. The source material was CD4+ T cells sorted from PBMCs, sampled 5 days after the yellow fever booster vaccination. These receptors were collected from a man aged 18 to 30 who received the YFV17D yellow fever vaccine.

This clonotype was seen a handful of times. The chain carries TRBV7-9 and TRBJ2-1, with 7 bases aligning to TRBD2. Per the germline V gene, CDR1 is SEHNR and CDR2 is FQNEAQ (reference sequence). V was clipped by 1 base and J by 0 bases; unmatched bases: 3. The CDR3 contains 16 residues. The CDR3 protein is CASSLEGGGSYNEQFF. CDR3 nucleotides: TGTGCCAGCAGCTTAGAGGGCGGGGGCTCCTACAATGAGCAGTTCTTC.

V is TRBV24-1 and J is TRBJ2-3, with TRBD2 identical over 7 bases. The CDR3 runs 15 residues. The germline gives CDR1 KGHDR, CDR2 SFDVKD. Unmatched junction bases numbered 10, after V lost 3 bases and J lost 8 bases. The CDR3: CATSDTWTSLGTQYF. Here the CDR3 DNA reads TGTGCCACCAGTGATACTTGGACTAGTTTGGGTACGCAGTATTTT.

This rearrangement joins TRBV24-1 to TRBJ2-3, with 9 positions matching TRBD2. The ends lost 9 bases at V and 2 bases at J; junction bases unmatched: 5. The length of the CDR3 is 14 residues. Germline CDR1 reads KGHDR; CDR2 reads SFDVKD. CDR3 protein: CATSRLADTDTQYF. The CDR3 bases are TGTGCCACCTCAAGACTAGCGGACACAGATACGCAGTATTTT.

Many counts were recorded for this clonotype. This chain connects TRBV12-3 or TRBV12-4 to TRBJ1-3; a weak D match, TRBD1 (5 bases). Trimming removed 3 bases from V and 4 bases from J, with 7 bases in between. The CDR3 totals 13 residues. CDR3 amino acids: CASSFRQGNTIYF. CDR3 sequence (DNA): TGTGCCAGCAGTTTCAGACAGGGAAACACCATATATTTT.